A selection of T cell receptor beta chains follows, all from one sample in a study of cytomegalovirus exposure and HLA in healthy donors. Assay used: immunoSEQ multiplex PCR; TCRdb lists only in-frame clones, some missing. The table shows roughly 100,000 clones, with 79% occurring only once. The sequenced sample consisted of PBMCs. Source of these receptors: a woman between 40 and 50 years old in good health and CMV-seronegative. CDR3s include the opening cysteine and the closing phenylalanine or tryptophan. A D gene is named only where the DNA matches it firmly. The listing skips clone size in some rows; elsewhere it reads once, few, many or a size class.

d_call: .; clone_size: .; j_call: TRBJ1-3; v_call: TRBV7-2; cdr3_nt: TGTGCCAGCAGCCTTCAGGTTACCTCTGGAAACACCATATATTTT; cdr3_aa: CASSLQVTSGNTIYF
d_call: TRBD2; clone_size: .; j_call: TRBJ2-5; v_call: TRBV10-3; cdr3_nt: TGTGCCATCAGTGAGTCGAACACTAGCGGACACCAAGAGGAGACCCAGTACTTC; cdr3_aa: CAISESNTSGHQEETQYF
d_call: TRBD1; clone_size: .; j_call: TRBJ2-7; v_call: TRBV28; cdr3_nt: TGTGCCAGCAGTTTGCCAGGGGGCTACGAGCAGTACTTC; cdr3_aa: CASSLPGGYEQYF
d_call: TRBD1; clone_size: .; j_call: TRBJ1-4; v_call: TRBV7-8; cdr3_nt: TGTGCCAGCAATACCGGGACAGGGGATGAAAAACTGTTTTTT; cdr3_aa: CASNTGTGDEKLFF
d_call: TRBD2; clone_size: .; j_call: TRBJ2-1; v_call: TRBV4-3; cdr3_nt: TGCGCCAGCAGCCAAACCGGGACTAGTTTGTTGGAGCAGTTCTTC; cdr3_aa: CASSQTGTSLLEQFF
d_call: TRBD1; clone_size: .; j_call: TRBJ1-1; v_call: TRBV11-3; cdr3_nt: TGTGCCAGCAGCCAGGGACAGTTGAACACTGAAGCTTTCTTT; cdr3_aa: CASSQGQLNTEAFF
d_call: TRBD2; clone_size: few; j_call: TRBJ2-1; v_call: TRBV5-1; cdr3_nt: TGCGCCAGCAGCTTGGATGCTAGCGGGAGTTTGGGCAATGAGCAGTTCTTC; cdr3_aa: CASSLDASGSLGNEQFF
d_call: TRBD1; clone_size: .; j_call: TRBJ2-1; v_call: TRBV18; cdr3_nt: TGTGCCAGCTCAGCAGACAGGGCCCCTAGGAATGAGCAGTTCTTC; cdr3_aa: CASSADRAPRNEQFF
d_call: .; clone_size: .; j_call: TRBJ2-7; v_call: TRBV5-5; cdr3_nt: TGTGCCAGCAGCCCGAGAACGGTGTCCTACGAGCAGTACTTC; cdr3_aa: CASSPRTVSYEQYF
d_call: .; clone_size: .; j_call: TRBJ1-4; v_call: TRBV7-9; cdr3_nt: TGTGCCAGCAGCTTAATAGACGGGACTAATGAAAAACTGTTTTTT; cdr3_aa: CASSLIDGTNEKLFF
d_call: .; clone_size: .; j_call: TRBJ1-2; v_call: TRBV4-3; cdr3_nt: TGCGCCAGCAGCCAAGATGGGGGGGGGACACCAGCTAACTATGGCTACACCTTC; cdr3_aa: CASSQDGGGTPANYGYTF
d_call: .; clone_size: .; j_call: TRBJ2-6; v_call: TRBV9; cdr3_nt: TGTGCCAGCACCAACCCCGCGGGGGCAGGGGCCGGGGCCAACGTCCTGACTTTC; cdr3_aa: CASTNPAGAGAGANVLTF
d_call: .; clone_size: few; j_call: TRBJ2-5; v_call: TRBV5-1; cdr3_nt: TGCGCCAGCAGCTTGTCGGGGGGCGAAGAGACCCAGTACTTC; cdr3_aa: CASSLSGGEETQYF
d_call: .; clone_size: .; j_call: TRBJ1-1; v_call: TRBV29-1; cdr3_nt: TGCAGCGTTGTCAAGGGGTACACTGAAGCTTTCTTT; cdr3_aa: CSVVKGYTEAFF
d_call: .; clone_size: .; j_call: TRBJ2-7; v_call: TRBV2; cdr3_nt: TGTGCCAGCAGTGAACCGACAGGCTTACACTCCTACGAGCAGTACTTC; cdr3_aa: CASSEPTGLHSYEQYF
d_call: .; clone_size: .; j_call: TRBJ1-2; v_call: TRBV27; cdr3_nt: TGTGCCAGCAGTTTACTATCAGGATATGGCTACACCTTC; cdr3_aa: CASSLLSGYGYTF
d_call: .; clone_size: .; j_call: TRBJ1-2; v_call: TRBV4-3; cdr3_nt: TGCGCCAGCAGCCAAGAAGCCCTGTTCGGCTACACCTTC; cdr3_aa: CASSQEALFGYTF
d_call: .; clone_size: .; j_call: TRBJ1-1; v_call: TRBV7-2; cdr3_nt: TGTGCCAGCAGCATCCCTAGCGGTACTGAAGCTTTCTTT; cdr3_aa: CASSIPSGTEAFF
d_call: .; clone_size: .; j_call: TRBJ2-5; v_call: TRBV28; cdr3_nt: TGTGCCAGCAGCCCGGACAGAGCACGAAAAGAGACCCAGTACTTC; cdr3_aa: CASSPDRARKETQYF
d_call: TRBD1; clone_size: .; j_call: TRBJ1-2; v_call: TRBV11-2; cdr3_nt: TGTGCCAGCAACCTTGGGCCGGGACAGGTCGTCGGCTACACCTTC; cdr3_aa: CASNLGPGQVVGYTF
d_call: .; clone_size: .; j_call: TRBJ2-5; v_call: TRBV5-1; cdr3_nt: TGCGCCAGCAGCTTGGAGGCGGAACAAGAGACCCAGTACTTC; cdr3_aa: CASSLEAEQETQYF
d_call: TRBD2; clone_size: .; j_call: TRBJ2-1; v_call: TRBV19; cdr3_nt: TGTGCCAGTAGTATGGGTCCGGGACTAGAATACAATGAGCAGTTCTTC; cdr3_aa: CASSMGPGLEYNEQFF
d_call: TRBD1; clone_size: once; j_call: TRBJ1-2; v_call: TRBV6-5; cdr3_nt: TGTGCCAGCAGTCGACAGGGTTCCTATGGCTACACCTTC; cdr3_aa: CASSRQGSYGYTF
d_call: TRBD2; clone_size: few; j_call: TRBJ2-1; v_call: TRBV27; cdr3_nt: TGTGCCAGCAGTTCTAGCGGGTCGAGCTCCTACAATGAGCAGTTCTTC; cdr3_aa: CASSSSGSSSYNEQFF
d_call: TRBD2; clone_size: .; j_call: TRBJ2-7; v_call: TRBV28; cdr3_nt: TGTGCCAGCAAGCGGGGACGAACAAGGCAGTACTTC; cdr3_aa: CASKRGRTRQYF